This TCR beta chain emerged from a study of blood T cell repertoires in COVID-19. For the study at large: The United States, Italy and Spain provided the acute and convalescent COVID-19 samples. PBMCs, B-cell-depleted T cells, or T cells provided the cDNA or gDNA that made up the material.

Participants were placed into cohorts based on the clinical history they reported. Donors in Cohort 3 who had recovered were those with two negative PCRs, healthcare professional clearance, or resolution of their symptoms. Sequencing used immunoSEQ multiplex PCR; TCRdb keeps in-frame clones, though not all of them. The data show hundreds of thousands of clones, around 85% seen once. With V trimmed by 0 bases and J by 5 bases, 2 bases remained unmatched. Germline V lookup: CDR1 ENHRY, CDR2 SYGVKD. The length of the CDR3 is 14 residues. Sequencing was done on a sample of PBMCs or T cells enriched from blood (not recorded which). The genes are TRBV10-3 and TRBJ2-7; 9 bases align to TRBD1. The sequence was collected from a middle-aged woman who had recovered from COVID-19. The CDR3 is CAISESGTGNEQYF. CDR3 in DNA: TGTGCCATCAGTGAGTCCGGGACAGGGAACGAGCAGTACTTC.